This TCR beta chain was sequenced during a study of blood T cell repertoires in COVID-19. Germline CDR1 is SGHDN and CDR2 is FVKESK. The ends were cut back, 1 base at V and 4 bases at J, with 14 bases in the middle. This CDR3 spans 16 amino acids. Study processing details: The authors estimated nucleated cell counts from reference gene primer amplification. Sequencing was performed with immunoSEQ multiplex PCR; in TCRdb, only in-frame clones are kept and a portion is missing. V and J calls and clone size come straight from that table; D and trimming were deduced from the DNA. The sample contains some 460,000 clones, 87% of which appear only once. Allocation to cohorts depended on clinical history reported by the participants. What the recovered Cohort 3 donors had was two negative PCRs, clearance, or symptom resolution.

The receptor comes from a woman aged 18-30 years who had recovered from COVID-19. The chain is built from TRBV14 and TRBJ1-3, with D maybe TRBD1 (5 bases). The sample taken for sequencing was PBMCs or T cells enriched from blood (not recorded which). This CDR3 reads CASSQGSAGIGNTIYF. The CDR3 DNA follows: TGTGCCAGCAGCCAAGGTTCAGCAGGGATCGGAAACACCATATATTTT.